Each of the 5 T cell receptor beta chains below was sequenced from the same sample in a study of blood T cell repertoires in COVID-19. Generated by immunoSEQ multiplex PCR, the TCRdb table keeps only in-frame clones and is missing some. The table has under 450,000 clones, about 89% seen once. Sequenced material: peripheral blood. These receptors were collected from a woman in her 40s with COVID-19, enrolled during active disease.

This clone was seen once. The V and J genes are TRBV28 and TRBJ1-5; D gene uncertain. The germline V and J ends were trimmed by 2 bases and 3 bases, with 8 bases remaining between them. CDR3 length: 14 residues. Germline CDR1 is MDHEN and CDR2 is SYDVKM. This CDR3 reads CASSLTEDNQPQHF. The CDR3, as DNA: TGTGCCAGCAGTTTAACTGAGGACAATCAGCCCCAGCATTTT.

The rearrangement joins TRBV3-1 (or the pseudogene TRBV3-2) to TRBJ1-2; D uncertain. The CDR3 runs 13 residues. Germline V gene lookup returns CDR1 LGHDT and CDR2 YNNKEL (reference sequence). The germline V and J ends were trimmed by 6 bases and 3 bases, with 11 bases remaining between them. CDR3 nucleotides: TGTGCCAGCAGTTACAGTGGTGACTATGGCTACACCTTC. It yields the protein CASSYSGDYGYTF.

The V gene is TRBV5-1, the J gene TRBJ2-2, with D uncertain. This CDR3 spans 14 amino acids. V shed 0 bases and J shed 8 bases, with 11 bases lying between them. Germline V gives CDR1 SGHRS, CDR2 YFSETQ. DNA of the CDR3: TGCGCCAGCAGCTTGGCTACTGCCCCTGGGGAGCTGTTTTTT. Translation: CASSLATAPGELFF.

The chain combines TRBV18 with TRBJ1-1; 9 bases are a match to TRBD1. Losses at the gene ends were 2 bases for V and 1 base for J; bases not matched to a gene: 5. The germline V gene encodes CDR1 KGHSH and CDR2 LQKENI. The CDR3 totals 16 residues. DNA of the CDR3: TGTGCCAGCTCACCAACGGGACAGGGAAAGAACACTGAAGCTTTCTTT. Residues: CASSPTGQGKNTEAFF.

The chain is built from TRBV23-1 and TRBJ1-4; D ambiguous. TRBV23-1 is an open reading frame, and its role is uncertain. Trimming shortened V by 2 bases and J by 0 bases, and 19 bases separated the two germline ends. This CDR3 contains 19 residues. CDR3 protein: CASSQPSTSRSATNEKLFF. The CDR3 DNA is TGCGCCAGCAGTCAACCTTCAACTTCCAGGTCTGCAACTAATGAAAAACTGTTTTTT.